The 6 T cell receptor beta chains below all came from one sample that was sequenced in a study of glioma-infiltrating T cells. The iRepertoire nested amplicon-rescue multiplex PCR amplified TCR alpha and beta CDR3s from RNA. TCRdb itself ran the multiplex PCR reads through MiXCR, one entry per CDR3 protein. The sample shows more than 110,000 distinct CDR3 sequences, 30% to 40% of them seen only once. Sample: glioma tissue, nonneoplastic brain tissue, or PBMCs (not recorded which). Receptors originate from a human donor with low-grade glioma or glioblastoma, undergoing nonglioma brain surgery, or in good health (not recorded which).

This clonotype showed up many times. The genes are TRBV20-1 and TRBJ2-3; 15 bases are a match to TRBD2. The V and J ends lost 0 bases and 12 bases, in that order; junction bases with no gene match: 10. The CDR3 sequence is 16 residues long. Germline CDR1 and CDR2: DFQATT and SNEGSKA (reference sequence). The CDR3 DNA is TGCAGTGCTAGAGAGATTGGACTAGCGGGGGGGAGGGTCCAGTATTTT. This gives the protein CSAREIGLAGGRVQYF.

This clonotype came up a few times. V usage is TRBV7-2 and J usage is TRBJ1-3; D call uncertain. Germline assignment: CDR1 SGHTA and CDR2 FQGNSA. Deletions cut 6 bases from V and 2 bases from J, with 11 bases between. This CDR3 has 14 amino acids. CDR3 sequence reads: CASSFTGAGNTIYF. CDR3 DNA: TGTGCCAGCAGTTTCACCGGCGCTGGAAACACCATATATTTT.

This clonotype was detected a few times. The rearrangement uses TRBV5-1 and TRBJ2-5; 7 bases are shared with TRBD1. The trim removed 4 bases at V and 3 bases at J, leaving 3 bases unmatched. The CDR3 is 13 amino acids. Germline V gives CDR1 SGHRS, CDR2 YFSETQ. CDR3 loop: CASSPGQKETQYF. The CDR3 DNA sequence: TGCGCCAGCAGCCCGGGACAGAAAGAGACCCAGTACTTC.

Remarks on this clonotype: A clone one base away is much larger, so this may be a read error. CDR3 sequence (DNA): TGCAGTGCTAGTGGGATCGTTCTTCCCAAGCATTTT. The encoded protein is CSASGIVLPKHF. This sequence joins TRBV20-1 and TRBJ1-5, with D uncertain. V was clipped by 3 bases and J by 14 bases, with 17 bases between them. CDR1 is DFQATT and CDR2 is SNEGSKA in the germline V gene (reference sequence). The length of the CDR3 is 12 residues.

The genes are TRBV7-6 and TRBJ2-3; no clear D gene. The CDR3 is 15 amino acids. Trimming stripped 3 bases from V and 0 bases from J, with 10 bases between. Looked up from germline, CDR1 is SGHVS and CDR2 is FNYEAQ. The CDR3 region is CASSFGRSSTDTQYF. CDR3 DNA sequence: TGTGCCAGCAGCTTCGGCAGGTCTAGCACAGATACGCAGTATTTT.

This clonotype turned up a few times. The CDR3 sequence is CASSYMAGRNEKLFF. The DNA for the CDR3 is TGTGCCAGCAGTTACATGGCAGGCCGTAATGAAAAACTGTTTTTT. The chain has TRBV6-6 and TRBJ1-4; the D is unclear. The CDR3 spans 15 residues. CDR1 and CDR2 (germline): MNHNY, SVGAGI (reference sequence). V was cut by 2 bases and J by 4 bases, with 11 bases left in between.